This T cell receptor beta chain was captured in a study of PD-1 blockade in classical Hodgkin lymphoma. General study points: Causes of the repertoire differences remain undefined, possibly disease activity or prior therapy. Patients newly diagnosed and complete responders had comparable baseline diversity.

The time point here: cycle 4 day 1 (C4D1), after 5 to 7 weeks of nivolumab. Exposure to brentuximab vedotin varied, and each patient had relapsed following autologous stem cell transplantation. The germline gives CDR1 SGHRS, CDR2 YFSETQ. The CDR3 has 14 residues. Losses at the gene ends were 4 bases for V and 4 bases for J; bases not matched to a gene: 3. Worth noting for this clone: The antigen is not known. Different DNA sequences within this sample yield the same CDR3.

Measured with immunoSEQ multiplex PCR; TCRdb has only the in-frame clones, and not every one. The table has under 80,000 clones, about 90% seen once. The receptor's source is a human donor with classical Hodgkin lymphoma. The rearrangement uses TRBV5-1 and TRBJ1-1; 11 bases agree with TRBD1. The source material was peripheral blood mononuclear cells (PBMCs), sampled before the fourth cycle of nivolumab. The CDR3 is CASSTGQGATEAFF. The CDR3 DNA sequence: TGCGCCAGCAGCACTGGACAGGGGGCCACTGAAGCTTTCTTT.